The entry that follows covers one TCR beta chain sequence. Antigen specificity is unknown. Clones were sequenced by immunoSEQ multiplex PCR, and TCRdb holds only the in-frame ones, with some missing. The sample lists approximately 91,000 clones, approximately 95% seen once, with around a sixth in the top ten. Looked up from germline, CDR1 is MNHNS and CDR2 is SASEGT. The CDR3 is made up of 13 amino acids. V was trimmed by 3 bases and J by 2 bases, leaving 5 bases between them. This specimen comes from a study of siplizumab effects on memory and regulatory T cells. The study's findings and limits: Naive T cell populations appeared to exhibit greater diversity than memory cells and appeared to be major alloresponse contributors.

The chain uses TRBV6-1 and TRBJ1-3; weak D call: TRBD1 (5 bases). The sample taken for sequencing was CD8+ T cells sorted from blood. The clonotype originates from a human donor in good health. The CDR3, as DNA: TGTGCCAGCAGTGAGGGACCTGGAAACACCATATATTTT. This codes for CASSEGPGNTIYF.